This is a list of T cell receptor beta chains from one sample in a study of blood T cell repertoires in COVID-19. Data came from immunoSEQ multiplex PCR; TCRdb stores just in-frame clones and leaves some out. The table has roughly 38,000 clones, roughly four fifths seen once. Source material: peripheral blood. Receptors originate from a man in his forties or fifties with active or convalescent COVID-19. Both conserved end residues are trimmed from each CDR3.

ASRWADEAF TRBV28
ASSEGSEGQEPQH TRBV2
ASRTEGAWGNTIY TRBV19
ASTRGLGQPQH TRBV28
ASSLRGNTEAF TRBV7-9
ASSQGGTAGVNSPLH TRBV4-2
ASSQGGFFGVSPLH TRBV14
ASSGHSNYGYT TRBV6-5
GTGRLNTEAF TRBV27
ASSEQTMTGTGELF TRBV2
ASSSSSGRGGDEQY TRBV7-9
ASSRFDLNTEAF TRBV5-4
ASSPLGGGVNEQF TRBV6-4
ASSPMQGNTGELF TRBV6-2/TRBV6-3
ASSGSWPNEKLF TRBV2
ASTTWMEGGEQY TRBV2
ASSLPTVPTGELF TRBV28
ASRPLQGGNQNTEAF TRBV19
ASSYTGDSSYGYT TRBV6-5
ASRTGGGGGYT TRBV28
ASSAQPQGPTDTQY TRBV25-1
ASSQVLAHPSYNEQF TRBV3-1/TRBV3-2
SVGSFAANGYT TRBV29-1
ATSRAPGGSLY TRBV15
ASSSTGSGSNEKLF TRBV5-4
ASSLSLAGGELF TRBV5-4
ATASGTGDTEAF TRBV24-1
SVWGGSAEAF TRBV29-1
ASSLSPGTEAF TRBV5-6
SVGGQGATEAF TRBV29-1
ASSSSGGVYNEQF TRBV5-1
ATGGAGFGELF TRBV6-5
APSRQGDEQY TRBV24-1
ASSPWGRIDINTEAF TRBV19
ASSPRTGDNYGYT TRBV18
ASSQDFRGGSNEQF TRBV14
AWSVPTSGGTRDEQF TRBV30
SVAGQGAQGYT TRBV29-1
ASSEKNRGSTEAF TRBV6-1